A selection of T cell receptor beta chains follows, all from one sample in a study of shared clonotypes between healthy human individuals. The method was immunoSEQ multiplex PCR; TCRdb's version includes in-frame clones alone and lacks a portion of them. The sample has about 1.5 million clones, 95% to 99% seen once. Sequenced material: naive CD4+ T cells sorted from blood. The source is a man between 25 and 39 years old in good health. Each CDR3 is given with its conserved first and last residue. D genes are given only for firm matches. Size tells how often a clone was seen (once, few, many) or the class of an expanded clone, and some rows leave it out.

clone size	D gene	V gene	J gene	CDR3 protein	CDR3 DNA
NA	NA	TRBV7-8	TRBJ2-2	CASSLQGIGANTGELFF	TGTGCCAGCAGCTTACAGGGCATAGGGGCAAACACCGGGGAGCTGTTTTTT
once	TRBD2	TRBV7-6	TRBJ2-7	CASSLGGSPPYEQYF	TGTGCCAGCAGCTTGGGGGGGTCCCCCCCCTACGAGCAGTACTTC
NA	NA	TRBV27	TRBJ2-7	CASSPRWRDPTPRGYEQYF	TGTGCCAGCAGTCCCCGTTGGAGGGATCCTACCCCGAGGGGCTACGAGCAGTACTTC
NA	NA	TRBV6-9	TRBJ2-5	CASRKQVSHQETQYF	TGTGCCAGCAGGAAACAGGTATCCCACCAAGAGACCCAGTACTTC
NA	NA	TRBV12-5	TRBJ2-5	CASGLSSRDTQYF	TGTGCTAGTGGTTTGAGCAGTCGGGATACCCAGTACTTC
NA	NA	TRBV21-1	TRBJ2-7	CASSKDSKLWGEQYF	TGTGCCAGCAGCAAAGATTCTAAACTGTGGGGCGAGCAGTACTTC
NA	TRBD2	TRBV7-9	TRBJ2-3	CASSLGETSGRTDTQYF	TGTGCCAGCAGCTTAGGGGAGACTAGCGGGAGAACAGATACGCAGTATTTT
NA	NA	TRBV19	TRBJ2-2	CASSRDRDGDGELFF	TGTGCCAGTAGTAGAGACCGGGACGGCGACGGGGAGCTGTTTTTT
NA	NA	TRBV28	TRBJ2-1	CASSSVVEQFF	TGTGCCAGCAGTTCAGTGGTAGAGCAGTTCTTC
NA	TRBD2	TRBV7-9	TRBJ2-1	CASSVSGTSVYSSYNEQFF	TGTGCCAGCAGCGTATCCGGGACTAGCGTCTACTCCTCCTACAATGAGCAGTTCTTC
NA	NA	TRBV19	TRBJ2-2	CASSIVAGALIGELFF	TGTGCCAGTAGTATAGTAGCCGGGGCTCTCATCGGGGAGCTGTTTTTT
NA	TRBD2	TRBV18	TRBJ2-3	CASSPLGLAGGTDTQYF	TGTGCCAGCTCACCATTGGGACTAGCGGGAGGAACAGATACGCAGTATTTT
NA	TRBD1	TRBV4-3	TRBJ2-7	CASSQDSTGDDEQYF	TGCGCCAGCAGCCAAGATAGTACAGGGGACGACGAGCAGTACTTC
NA	NA	TRBV27	TRBJ1-4	CASRGPPGTKLFF	TGTGCCAGCAGAGGGCCCCCGGGAACTAAACTGTTTTTT
NA	NA	TRBV9	TRBJ2-7	CASSVGSGIYEQYF	TGTGCCAGCAGCGTAGGTTCGGGGATCTACGAGCAGTACTTC
NA	NA	TRBV28	TRBJ2-5	CASSSPQGTQYF	TGTGCCAGCAGTTCCCCTCAAGGGACCCAGTACTTC
NA	NA	TRBV28	TRBJ1-2	CASSSSLLHTF	TGTGCCAGCAGTTCCTCCTTATTGCACACCTTC
NA	NA	TRBV10-1	TRBJ1-5	CASGGGDQPQHF	TGCGCCAGCGGAGGGGGAGATCAGCCCCAGCATTTT
NA	NA	TRBV9	TRBJ2-7	CASSVGQGHYEQYF	TGTGCCAGCAGCGTAGGGCAGGGACACTACGAGCAGTACTTC
NA	TRBD1	TRBV6-1	TRBJ1-1	CASSAQGDTEAFF	TGTGCCAGCAGTGCCCAGGGGGACACTGAAGCTTTCTTT
NA	TRBD2	TRBV9	TRBJ2-2	CASSVLAGVSTGELFF	TGTGCCAGCAGCGTACTAGCGGGAGTGAGTACCGGGGAGCTGTTTTTT
once	NA	TRBV30	TRBJ1-1	CAWSPGTRNTEAFF	TGTGCCTGGAGTCCCGGGACTCGGAACACTGAAGCTTTCTTT
NA	TRBD1	TRBV7-6	TRBJ2-7	CASSLVGRDRVSYEQYF	TGTGCCAGCAGCTTAGTCGGACGGGACAGAGTTTCCTACGAGCAGTACTTC
NA	TRBD1	TRBV27	TRBJ1-5	CASSDRVQPQHF	TGTGCCAGCAGTGACAGGGTCCAGCCCCAGCATTTT
NA	NA	TRBV18	TRBJ2-3	CASSPPSVSTDTQYF	TGTGCCAGCTCACCACCATCGGTTAGCACAGATACGCAGTATTTT
NA	TRBD2	TRBV5-4	TRBJ2-5	CASSLGPQTSGQETQYF	TGTGCCAGCAGCTTGGGACCCCAGACTAGCGGCCAAGAGACCCAGTACTTC
NA	NA	TRBV5-1	TRBJ1-2	CASSLGEGYYGYTF	TGCGCCAGCAGCTTGGGAGAGGGCTACTATGGCTACACCTTC
NA	TRBD2	TRBV14	TRBJ2-1	CASSQEIVLAGGNEQFF	TGTGCCAGCAGCCAAGAGATAGTACTAGCGGGAGGAAATGAGCAGTTCTTC
NA	NA	TRBV15	TRBJ2-7	CATSRARVGLYEQYF	TGTGCCACCAGCAGAGCAAGAGTGGGCCTCTACGAGCAGTACTTC
NA	NA	TRBV2	TRBJ1-1	CASSGGMTEAFF	TGTGCCAGCAGTGGAGGGATGACTGAAGCTTTCTTT
once	NA	TRBV7-6	TRBJ1-1	CASSLLVGPNTEAFF	TGTGCCAGCAGCTTATTAGTCGGACCGAACACTGAAGCTTTCTTT
NA	TRBD2	TRBV18	TRBJ2-1	CASSRGLAENYNEQFF	TGTGCCAGCTCACGGGGACTAGCGGAAAACTACAATGAGCAGTTCTTC
NA	NA	TRBV10-3	TRBJ2-7	CAISVVSYEQYF	TGTGCCATCAGTGTCGTCTCCTACGAGCAGTACTTC
NA	TRBD1	TRBV5-1	TRBJ2-7	CASSLKQGSYEQYF	TGCGCCAGCAGCTTGAAACAGGGGTCCTACGAGCAGTACTTC
few	NA	TRBV28	TRBJ1-5	CASSNQPQHF	TGTGCCAGCAGCAATCAGCCCCAGCATTTT
once	NA	TRBV5-6	TRBJ2-3	CASSLGPGGGTDTQYF	TGTGCCAGCAGCTTGGGTCCCGGAGGAGGTACAGATACGCAGTATTTT
NA	NA	TRBV14	TRBJ1-5	CASSQDPRDGVKNQPQHF	TGTGCCAGCAGCCAAGATCCACGTGACGGGGTGAAAAATCAGCCCCAGCATTTT
NA	NA	TRBV20-1	TRBJ1-1	CSARGGTEAFF	TGCAGTGCTAGAGGCGGAACTGAAGCTTTCTTT
NA	NA	TRBV28	TRBJ2-7	CASGSYEQYF	TGTGCCAGCGGAAGCTACGAGCAGTACTTC
NA	NA	TRBV2	TRBJ2-1	CASMPRRTGYNEQFF	TGTGCCAGCATGCCACGGCGAACGGGCTACAATGAGCAGTTCTTC
NA	TRBD1	TRBV6-1	TRBJ1-2	CASSRGQLYGYTF	TGTGCCAGCAGTAGGGGACAGCTCTATGGCTACACCTTC
NA	NA	TRBV6-1	TRBJ2-7	CASRVGGVREQYF	TGTGCCAGCAGAGTCGGCGGGGTCCGCGAGCAGTACTTC
NA	TRBD2	TRBV5-4	TRBJ2-3	CASSILAGGTDTQYF	TGTGCCAGCAGCATACTAGCGGGTGGCACAGATACGCAGTATTTT